This T cell receptor (beta chain) emerged from a study of OX40 agonist ivuxolimab in advanced cancers. Study information: The patients got ivuxolimab, which is an agonistic anti-OX40 (CD134) antibody.

Produced via immunoSEQ multiplex PCR; TCRdb's table is partial and in-frame only. The repertoire consists of about 72,000 clones, with 89% occurring once and the leading ten covering around 10%. A note on this clone: What it recognizes is unknown.

CDR1 and CDR2 from the germline V gene are LNHDA and SQIVND (reference sequence). Trimming removed 4 bases at V and 1 base at J, with 10 bases between. The CDR3 contains 14 residues. Baseline, cycle 4 day 1, and cycle 7 day 1 were the blood sampling points. Whole-study results and caveats: At 0.1 to 3.0 mg/kg and by week 6, CD4+ and CD8+ T cells in the blood had expanded clonally.

V and J are TRBV19 and TRBJ2-5; TRBD2 might be the D (5 bases). Specimen: CD4+ or CD8+ T cells sorted from blood, collected in a trial of the OX40 agonist ivuxolimab. The sequence came from an adult with an advanced solid tumor such as melanoma, head and neck, liver or kidney cancer. CDR3 sequence (DNA): TGTGCCAGTAGTACCCTGGGGAGCCAAGAGACCCAGTACTTC. As protein: CASSTLGSQETQYF.